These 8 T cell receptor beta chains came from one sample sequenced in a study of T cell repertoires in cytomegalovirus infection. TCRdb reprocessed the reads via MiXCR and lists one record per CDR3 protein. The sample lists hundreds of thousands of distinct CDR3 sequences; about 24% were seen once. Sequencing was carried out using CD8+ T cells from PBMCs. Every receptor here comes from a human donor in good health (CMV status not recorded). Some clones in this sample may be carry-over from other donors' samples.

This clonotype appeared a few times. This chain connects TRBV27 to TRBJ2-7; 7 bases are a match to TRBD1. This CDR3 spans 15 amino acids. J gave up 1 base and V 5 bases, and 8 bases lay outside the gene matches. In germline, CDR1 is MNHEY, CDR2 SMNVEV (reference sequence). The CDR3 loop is CASSPGTAYSYEQYV. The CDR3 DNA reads TGTGCCAGCAGTCCGGGGACAGCTTATTCCTACGAGCAGTACGTC.

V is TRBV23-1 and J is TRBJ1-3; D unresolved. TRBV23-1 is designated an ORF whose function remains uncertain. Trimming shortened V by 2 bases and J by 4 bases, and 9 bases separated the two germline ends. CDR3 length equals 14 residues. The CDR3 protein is CASSQVGTGNTIYF. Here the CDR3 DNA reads TGCGCCAGCAGTCAAGTGGGCACAGGAAACACCATATATTTT.

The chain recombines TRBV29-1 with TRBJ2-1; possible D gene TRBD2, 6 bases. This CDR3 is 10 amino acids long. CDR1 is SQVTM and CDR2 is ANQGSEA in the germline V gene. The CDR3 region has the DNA TGCAGTGTTCCCGGGGGTGAGCAGTTCTTC. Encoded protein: CSVPGGEQFF.

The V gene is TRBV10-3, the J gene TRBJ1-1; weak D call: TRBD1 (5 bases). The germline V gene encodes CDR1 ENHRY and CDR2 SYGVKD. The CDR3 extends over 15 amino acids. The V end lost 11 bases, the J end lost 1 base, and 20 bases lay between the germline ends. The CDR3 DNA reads TGTGCCTCCAAGACAGCCTCTAGGGCGAACACTGAAGCTTTCTTT. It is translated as CASKTASRANTEAFF.

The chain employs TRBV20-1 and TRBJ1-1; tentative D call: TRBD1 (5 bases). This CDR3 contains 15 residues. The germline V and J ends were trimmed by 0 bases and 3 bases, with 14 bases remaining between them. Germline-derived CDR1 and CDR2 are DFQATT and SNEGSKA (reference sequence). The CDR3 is CSARDYSGPDTEAFF. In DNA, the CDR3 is TGCAGTGCTAGAGATTACTCAGGGCCGGACACTGAAGCTTTCTTT.

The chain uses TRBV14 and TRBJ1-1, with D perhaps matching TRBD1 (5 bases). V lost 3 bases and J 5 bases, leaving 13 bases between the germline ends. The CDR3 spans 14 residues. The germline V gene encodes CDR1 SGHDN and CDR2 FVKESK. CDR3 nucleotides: TGTGCCAGCAGCCAGTTCGGGACGGGGACTGAAGCTTTCTTT. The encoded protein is CASSQFGTGTEAFF.

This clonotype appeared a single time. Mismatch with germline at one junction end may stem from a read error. The CDR3 DNA is TGTGCCAGCAGCTTAGACAGGGGCACTGGGGTCAACGTCCTGACTTTC. Its translation is CASSLDRGTGVNVLTF. The J gene is TRBJ2-6, the V gene TRBV5-4; 8 bases line up with TRBD1. CDR3 length: 16 residues. From germline, CDR1 is SGHNT and CDR2 YYREEE (reference sequence). The full variable domain, in which reference TRBV5-4 and TRBJ2-6 provide the parts outside the CDR3, is ETGVTQSPTHLIKTRGQQVTLRCSSQSGHNTVSWYQQALGQGPQFIFQYYREEENGRGNFPPRFSGLQFPNYSSELNVNALELDDSALYLCASSLDRGTGVNVLTFGAGSRLTVL.

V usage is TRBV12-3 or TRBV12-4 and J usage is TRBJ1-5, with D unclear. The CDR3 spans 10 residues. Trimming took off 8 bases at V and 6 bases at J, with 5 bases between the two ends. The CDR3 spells CASGIQPQHF. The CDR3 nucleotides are TGTGCCAGCGGTATTCAGCCCCAGCATTTT.